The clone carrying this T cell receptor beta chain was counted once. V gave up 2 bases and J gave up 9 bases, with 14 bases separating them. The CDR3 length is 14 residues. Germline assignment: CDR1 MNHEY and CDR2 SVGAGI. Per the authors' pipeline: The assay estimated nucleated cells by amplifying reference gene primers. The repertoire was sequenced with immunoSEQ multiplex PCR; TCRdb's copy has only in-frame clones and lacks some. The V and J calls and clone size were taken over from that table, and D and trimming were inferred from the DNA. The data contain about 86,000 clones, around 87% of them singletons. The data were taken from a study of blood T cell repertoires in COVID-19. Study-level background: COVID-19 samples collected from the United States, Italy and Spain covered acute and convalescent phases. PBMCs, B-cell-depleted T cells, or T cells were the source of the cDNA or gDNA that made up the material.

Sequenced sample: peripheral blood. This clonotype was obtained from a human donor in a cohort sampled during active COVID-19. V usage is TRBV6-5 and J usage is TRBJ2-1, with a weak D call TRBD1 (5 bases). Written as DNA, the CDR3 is TGTGCCAGCAGTTACGGGGCAAAGGAAACTGAGCAGTTCTTC. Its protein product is CASSYGAKETEQFF.